This TCR beta chain was captured in a study of T cells in Graves' hyperthyroidism and ophthalmopathy. The table lists this clonotype with many counts. CDR1 and CDR2 (germline): MGHRA, YSYEKL. The CDR3 is 13 amino acids. V was clipped by 4 bases and J by 5 bases, with 9 bases between them. Among the patients, aged 18 to 65, hyperthyroidism was newly diagnosed and had lasted under 2 months. Diagnostic assessment was based on clinical symptoms, serum thyroxine and TRAb, thyroid ultrasound and orbital computed tomography. PBMCs were collected from an approximately 9 ml volume of fresh peripheral blood. Amplification of TCR beta CDR3 regions was performed using RNA transcripts as template. The HTBI primer set was used in a first-round RT-PCR of the TCR CDR3. In TCRdb, the multiplex PCR reads were re-called with MiXCR into one record per CDR3 protein. The sample carries some 510,000 distinct CDR3 sequences, under 25% recorded once.

This sequence joins TRBV4-1 and TRBJ1-5, with D tentatively TRBD1 (5 bases). This TCR came from a man aged 18 to 30 with Graves' hyperthyroidism. Sample: blood. The CDR3 loop is CASSRWGDQPQHF. The CDR3, as DNA: TGCGCCAGCAGCCGCTGGGGGGATCAGCCCCAGCATTTT.